What follows describes a single T cell receptor beta chain. The antigen remains unidentified. This PCR relied on a set of 60 Vbeta primers and 13 Jbeta primers. Produced via immunoSEQ multiplex PCR; TCRdb's table is partial and in-frame only. The sample has under 200,000 clones, approximately 67% seen once. The data derive from a study of cytomegalovirus exposure and HLA in healthy donors. Study-wide results and caveats: Most TCR sequences showed up rarely, but some public TCRs showed up in many donors. It was approximately 170 TCR beta chains that were listed as cytomegalovirus-associated. Later analysis revealed greater clonal expansion in HLA-associated TCR beta chains than in equally common others.

Donors showed nominal health when sampled, although they likely had unrecorded immune exposures. Germline V gene lookup returns CDR1 MRHNA and CDR2 SNTAGT. The junction had 13 bases not matched to a gene; V was cut back by 6 bases and J by 4 bases. CDR3 length: 16 amino acids. Sequencing used PBMCs. The chain recombines TRBV6-4 with TRBJ1-2; TRBD1 matches at 8 bases. The sequence was obtained from a woman aged 18-29 years in good health and CMV-seropositive. The CDR3, as DNA: TGTGCCAGCAGGCCGGGCCCGGAGACAGGGGCCTATGGCTACACCTTC. It specifies CASRPGPETGAYGYTF.